These 21 T cell receptor beta chains share one sample of origin, sequenced in a study of blood T cell repertoires in COVID-19. The data were produced by immunoSEQ multiplex PCR, yet TCRdb's version contains in-frame clones alone and is incomplete. The table has 200,000 to 250,000 clones, 80% to 85% seen once. The sample was PBMCs or T cells enriched from blood (not recorded which). These receptors came from a woman in her thirties or forties who had recovered from COVID-19.

This clone was seen only a few times. The genes are TRBV2 and TRBJ1-2, with a possible D match to TRBD1 (5 bases). This CDR3 is 13 amino acids long. V lost 3 bases to trimming and J lost 3 bases, with 8 bases between them. Germline assignment: CDR1 SNHLY and CDR2 FYNNEI. The CDR3 loop reads CASSEEGYYGYTF. CDR3 sequence (DNA): TGTGCCAGCAGTGAGGAGGGGTACTATGGCTACACCTTC.

This chain links TRBV5-4 with TRBJ2-5; 14 nucleotides agree with TRBD2. Germline V gene data show CDR1 as SGHNT and CDR2 as YYREEE (reference sequence). The CDR3 contains 14 residues. V lost 4 bases to trimming and J lost 4 bases; unmatched junction nucleotides: 0. CDR3 DNA sequence: TGTGCCAGCAGCGGACTAGCGGGAGGAGAGACCCAGTACTTC. Translation gives CASSGLAGGETQYF.

The V and J genes are TRBV5-5 and TRBJ1-1; D is possibly TRBD1 (6 bases). Trimming cost V 5 bases and J 2 bases, with 10 bases left between them. This CDR3 has 13 residues. In germline, CDR1 is SGHKS, CDR2 YYEKEE (reference sequence). CDR3: CASSGGANTEAFF. The CDR3 DNA sequence: TGTGCCAGCAGTGGGGGCGCCAACACTGAAGCTTTCTTT. The entire variable domain, with the rest obtained from reference TRBV5-5 and TRBJ1-1, is as follows: DAGVTQSPTHLIKTRGQQVTLRCSPISGHKSVSWYQQVLGQGPQFIFQYYEKEERGRGNFPDRFSARQFPNYSSELNVNALLLGDSALYLCASSGGANTEAFFGQGTRLTVV.

The CDR3 here is CSVALDSRNTEAFF. The CDR3 DNA reads as TGCAGCGTTGCCCTCGACAGCCGGAACACTGAAGCTTTCTTT. The genes are TRBV29-1 and TRBJ1-1; the D gene is possibly TRBD1 (5 bases). The V end was cut by 4 bases, the J end by 1 base, with 13 bases between. CDR1 and CDR2 (germline): SQVTM, ANQGSEA. CDR3 length: 14 residues.

The CDR3 nucleotides are TGTGCCAGCAGTCTCAAGGAGGTCACTGAAGCTTTCTTT. This encodes CASSLKEVTEAFF. This chain joins TRBV12-3 or TRBV12-4 and TRBJ1-1, with unresolved D. CDR3 length: 13 residues. Trimming left V 5 bases short and J 4 bases short, with 11 bases between.

The chain joins TRBV4-1 to TRBJ2-1; perhaps TRBD2 as D (6 bases). The CDR3 is 16 residues long. Per germline, CDR1 MGHRA and CDR2 YSYEKL. Trimming stripped 1 base from V and 1 base from J, with 11 bases between. The chain's CDR3 is CASSQGVTSSYNEQFF. In DNA form, the CDR3 reads TGCGCCAGCAGCCAAGGTGTGACTAGTTCCTACAATGAGCAGTTCTTC.

This clone was observed a handful of times. This rearrangement joins TRBV19 to TRBJ2-1; 8 bases match TRBD2. The CDR3 runs 14 residues. Germline values: CDR1 LNHDA, CDR2 SQIVND (reference sequence). Trimming took 5 bases from V and 9 from J; bases not matched to a gene: 9. Here the CDR3 reads CASSSGLVAGEQFF. As DNA, the CDR3 is TGTGCCAGTAGTTCGGGACTAGTTGCGGGTGAGCAGTTCTTC.

The J gene is TRBJ2-7, the V gene TRBV2, with 9 positions matching TRBD2. V shed 3 bases, J shed 0 bases, and the junction held 3 bases outside the gene matches. Germline CDR1 SNHLY, CDR2 FYNNEI. CDR3 length equals 15 residues. CDR3 nucleotides: TGTGCCAGCAGTGAGTCTAGCGGGGACTCCTACGAGCAGTACTTC. It encodes CASSESSGDSYEQYF. The variable domain in full, completed from reference TRBV2 and TRBJ2-7, reads EPEVTQTPSHQVTQMGQEVILRCVPISNHLYFYWYRQILGQKVEFLVSFYNNEISEKSEIFDDQFSVERPDGSNFTLKIRSTKLEDSAMYFCASSESSGDSYEQYFGPGTRLTVT.

This chain uses TRBV18 with TRBJ2-2; D gene unclear. This CDR3 is 12 amino acids long. CDR1 KGHSH and CDR2 LQKENI come from the germline V gene. Trimming took 7 bases from V and 4 from J, leaving 7 bases between them. CDR3 in amino acids: CASLLLTGELFF. The DNA for the CDR3 is TGTGCCAGCTTGCTACTCACCGGGGAGCTGTTTTTT.

V usage is TRBV10-3 and J usage is TRBJ2-7, with 9 bases fitting TRBD1. The V and J ends lost 1 base and 6 bases, in that order; junction bases with no gene match: 7. The CDR3 is made up of 15 amino acids. Germline loops: CDR1 ENHRY, CDR2 SYGVKD. The CDR3: CAISEFRDRDGEQYF. CDR3 in DNA: TGTGCCATCAGTGAGTTCCGGGACAGGGACGGCGAGCAGTACTTC.

The V gene is TRBV7-2, the J gene TRBJ1-3; weak D call: TRBD1 (6 bases). Per the germline V gene, CDR1 is SGHTA and CDR2 is FQGNSA. The CDR3 has 16 amino acids. V was shortened by 5 bases and J by 4 bases, with 18 bases between the two germline ends. DNA of the CDR3: TGTGCCAGCAGCCCGGACAGCTCCCCTGGAGGAAACACCATATATTTT. Encoded protein: CASSPDSSPGGNTIYF.

The chain employs TRBV28 and TRBJ2-7; unclear D gene. Germline CDR1 MDHEN, CDR2 SYDVKM. The germline V and J ends were trimmed by 10 bases and 0 bases, with 13 bases remaining between them. The CDR3 spans 13 residues. The chain's CDR3 is CATLHPSSYEQYV. The CDR3 nucleotides read TGTGCCACCCTACACCCTAGCTCCTACGAGCAGTACGTC.

V gene TRBV12-3 or TRBV12-4 combines with J gene TRBJ1-2, with 10 bases aligning to TRBD1. With 6 bases clipped from V and 7 bases from J, the junction kept 5 bases outside the gene matches. This CDR3 spans 13 amino acids. Here the CDR3 DNA reads TGTGCCAGCAGGTTGGGACAGGGGACTGGCTACACCTTC. It yields the protein CASRLGQGTGYTF.

The chain joins TRBV29-1 to TRBJ2-3; D possibly corresponds to TRBD1 (5 bases). Per the germline V gene, CDR1 is SQVTM and CDR2 is ANQGSEA. This CDR3 is built from 15 residues. The ends were cut back, 3 bases at V and 2 bases at J, with 15 bases in the middle. The CDR3 bases are TGCAGCGTTGATAGAGGAACAGGTACCACAGATACGCAGTATTTT. Its translation: CSVDRGTGTTDTQYF.

The J gene is TRBJ2-6, the V gene TRBV7-9; 7 bases line up with TRBD1. The length of the CDR3 is 18 residues. Germline CDR1 SEHNR, CDR2 FQNEAQ (reference sequence). Trimming cost V 1 base and J 1 base; bases outside gene matches: 7. The CDR3: CASSLGQGVESGANVLTF. CDR3 bases: TGTGCCAGCAGCTTAGGACAGGGAGTGGAGTCTGGGGCCAACGTCCTGACTTTC. Complete variable domain (other parts from reference TRBV7-9 and TRBJ2-6): DTGVSQNPRHKITKRGQNVTFRCDPISEHNRLYWYRQTLGQGPEFLTYFQNEAQLEKSRLLSDRFSAERPKGSFSTLEIQRTEQGDSAMYLCASSLGQGVESGANVLTFGAGSRLTVL.

About this clone itself: Its ends do not fully match the called genes, so a read error is possible. The J gene is TRBJ2-1, the V gene TRBV19; TRBD2 matches 14 bases. This CDR3 is built from 12 residues. Germline V gene lookup returns CDR1 LNHDA and CDR2 SQIVND (reference sequence). The CDR3 sequence: CASTGTSGGRLF. CDR3 in DNA: TGTGCCAGTACGGGGACTAGCGGGGGTAGGCTCTTC.

The chain joins TRBV28 to TRBJ1-2; 9 bases are a match to TRBD1. From germline, CDR1 is MDHEN and CDR2 SYDVKM. J gave up 3 bases and V 11 bases, and 7 bases lay outside the gene matches. This CDR3 is built from 13 residues. As DNA, the CDR3 is TGTGCCGGAGGACAGGGGACGTACTATGGCTACACCTTC. Protein product: CAGGQGTYYGYTF.

V is TRBV28 and J is TRBJ2-7; D gene ambiguous. This CDR3 comprises 13 residues. V lost 3 bases, J lost 6 bases, and 12 bases lay in between. The germline gives CDR1 MDHEN, CDR2 SYDVKM. CDR3 in amino acids: CASSFGLSREQYF. CDR3 sequence (DNA): TGTGCCAGCAGTTTTGGCCTCTCCCGCGAGCAGTACTTC.

This clone is a singleton in its sample. V usage is TRBV19 and J usage is TRBJ2-1; possible D gene TRBD2, 7 bases. The germline V gene has CDR1 LNHDA and CDR2 SQIVND (reference sequence). Trimming pared 2 bases from V and 5 bases from J, leaving 16 bases between. This CDR3 has 16 residues. The CDR3 region is CASSITGPSGDNEQFF. The DNA for the CDR3 is TGTGCCAGTAGTATAACAGGGCCTAGCGGAGACAATGAGCAGTTCTTC. Variable domain in full (rest from reference TRBV19 and TRBJ2-1): DGGITQSPKYLFRKEGQNVTLSCEQNLNHDAMYWYRQDPGQGLRLIYYSQIVNDFQKGDIAEGYSVSREKKESFPLTVTSAQKNPTAFYLCASSITGPSGDNEQFFGPGTRLTVL.

This clone was detected only a few times. The CDR3 nucleotides are TGTGCCAGCAGCCCCGGACAGGGGGCGAATCCTACTGGCTACACCTTC. Encoded protein: CASSPGQGANPTGYTF. The J gene is TRBJ1-2, the V gene TRBV7-3; TRBD1 matches 11 bases. CDR3 size: 16 residues. The J segment lost 7 bases and the V segment lost 5 bases, leaving 12 bases of the junction unmatched. CDR1 and CDR2 (germline): SGHTA, FQGTGA.

V is TRBV27 and J is TRBJ2-1; tentative D call: TRBD2 (5 bases). V lost 6 bases, J lost 5 bases, and 17 bases lay in between. The CDR3 totals 15 residues. Germline CDR1 is MNHEY and CDR2 is SMNVEV (reference sequence). The CDR3 sequence: CASRTPTRPDNEQFF. As DNA, the CDR3 is TGTGCCAGCAGAACCCCCACTAGACCCGACAATGAGCAGTTCTTC.